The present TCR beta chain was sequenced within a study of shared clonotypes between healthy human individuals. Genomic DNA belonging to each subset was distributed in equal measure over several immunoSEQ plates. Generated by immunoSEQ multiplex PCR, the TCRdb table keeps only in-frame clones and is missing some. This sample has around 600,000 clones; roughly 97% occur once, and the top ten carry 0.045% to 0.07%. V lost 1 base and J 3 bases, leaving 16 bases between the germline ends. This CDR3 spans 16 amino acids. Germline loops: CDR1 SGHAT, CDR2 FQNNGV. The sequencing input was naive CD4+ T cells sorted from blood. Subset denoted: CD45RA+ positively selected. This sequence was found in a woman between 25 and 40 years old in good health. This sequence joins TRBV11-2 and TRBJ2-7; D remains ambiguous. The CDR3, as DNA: TGTGCCAGCAGCTTAGCGGCCTTTTTGGGCAGCTACGAGCAGTACTTC. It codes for CASSLAAFLGSYEQYF.